A single sample gave rise to the 9 T cell receptor beta chains below, sequenced in a study of T-cell reconstitution after alpha-beta-depleted transplantation in children. It was with unique molecular identifiers that the TCRbeta library was prepared. TCRdb fed the PCR reads into MiXCR, producing one record per CDR3 protein. The data show 300,000 to 400,000 distinct CDR3 sequences, more than 10% seen once. Specimen: PBMCs, collected from the stem cell graft. These receptors were collected from a human donor who donated a stem cell graft to a child with Fanconi anemia.

This chain links TRBV7-9 with TRBJ2-3; D unresolved. This CDR3 spans 15 amino acids. V was clipped by 5 bases and J by 5 bases, with 17 bases between them. Germline CDR1 is SEHNR and CDR2 is FQNEAQ (reference sequence). CDR3 loop: CASSLNIGNIDTQYF. CDR3 DNA sequence: TGTGCCAGCAGCCTAAATATAGGGAACATAGATACGCAGTATTTT.

This clonotype was counted between two and nine times. The chain links TRBV7-2 to TRBJ2-4, with a weak D call TRBD2 (5 bases). This CDR3 has 17 residues. CDR1 and CDR2 (germline): SGHTA, FQGNSA. V lost 2 bases and J 0 bases, leaving 14 bases between the germline ends. CDR3 nucleotides: TGTGCCAGCAGCTTAAGAGGAGGCGTCTTAGCCAAAAACATTCAGTACTTC. As protein: CASSLRGGVLAKNIQYF.

This chain uses TRBV28 with TRBJ2-1; 9 nucleotides match TRBD1. The V gene's germline CDR1 is MDHEN and CDR2 SYDVKM. There are 14 residues in the CDR3. Trimming cost V 5 bases and J 10 bases; bases outside gene matches: 9. CDR3 in amino acids: CASSPGQGGREQFF. Here the CDR3 DNA reads TGTGCCAGCAGTCCGGGACAGGGTGGGAGGGAGCAGTTCTTC.

The rearrangement uses TRBV12-3 or TRBV12-4 and TRBJ2-1; D tentatively fits TRBD1 or TRBD2 (6 bases each). The CDR3 is 13 residues long. V dropped 8 bases and J dropped 1 base, with 9 bases sitting between them. The CDR3, as DNA: TGTGCCAGCGGAGGGGGTTCCTACAATGAGCAGTTCTTC. Protein product: CASGGGSYNEQFF.

The chain uses TRBV18 and TRBJ1-5; D may be TRBD1 (5 bases). From germline, CDR1 is KGHSH and CDR2 LQKENI. Trimming removed 2 bases from V and 5 bases from J, with 16 bases in between. The CDR3 covers 16 residues. CDR3 loop: CASSPERAGTDQPQHF. CDR3 DNA sequence: TGTGCCAGCTCACCAGAGAGGGCAGGGACTGATCAGCCCCAGCATTTT.

The chain couples TRBV5-1 to TRBJ1-2; D ambiguous. Germline values: CDR1 SGHRS, CDR2 YFSETQ. Trimming pared 0 bases from V and 4 bases from J, leaving 7 bases between. This CDR3 is built from 13 residues. This CDR3 reads CASSLDGFYGYTF. Written as DNA, the CDR3 is TGCGCCAGCAGCTTGGACGGATTCTATGGCTACACCTTC.

This chain connects TRBV12-3 or TRBV12-4 to TRBJ2-7; 7 bases match TRBD1. After removal of 5 bases from V and 0 bases from J, the junction contained 7 bases not matched to a gene. The CDR3 contains 15 residues. Here the CDR3 DNA reads TGTGCCAGCAGTCCTGGGACAGTCCACTCCTACGAGCAGTACTTC. Translating gives CASSPGTVHSYEQYF.

This chain connects TRBV7-2 to TRBJ2-3; D ambiguous. The V gene lost 7 bases and the J gene lost 3 bases, with 11 bases spanning the gap. The germline gives CDR1 SGHTA, CDR2 FQGNSA. CDR3 size: 13 residues. The CDR3 region has the DNA TGTGCCAGCACCTCCCGGGCGACAGATACGCAGTATTTT. Translating it yields CASTSRATDTQYF.

The CDR3 DNA sequence: TGTGCCAGCAGCCCCTACCCGGACCGCTATGAAAAACTGTTTTTT. This codes for CASSPYPDRYEKLFF. V gene TRBV7-2 combines with J gene TRBJ1-4, with D unresolved. Trimming cost V 5 bases and J 6 bases, with 16 bases left between them. From germline, CDR1 is SGHTA and CDR2 FQGNSA. CDR3 size: 15 residues. Drawing the rest from reference TRBV7-2 and TRBJ1-4, the complete variable domain is GAGVSQSPSNKVTEKGKDVELRCDPISGHTALYWYRQSLGQGLEFLIYFQGNSAPDKSGLPSDRFSAERTGGSVSTLTIQRTQQEDSAVYLCASSPYPDRYEKLFFGSGTQLSVL.